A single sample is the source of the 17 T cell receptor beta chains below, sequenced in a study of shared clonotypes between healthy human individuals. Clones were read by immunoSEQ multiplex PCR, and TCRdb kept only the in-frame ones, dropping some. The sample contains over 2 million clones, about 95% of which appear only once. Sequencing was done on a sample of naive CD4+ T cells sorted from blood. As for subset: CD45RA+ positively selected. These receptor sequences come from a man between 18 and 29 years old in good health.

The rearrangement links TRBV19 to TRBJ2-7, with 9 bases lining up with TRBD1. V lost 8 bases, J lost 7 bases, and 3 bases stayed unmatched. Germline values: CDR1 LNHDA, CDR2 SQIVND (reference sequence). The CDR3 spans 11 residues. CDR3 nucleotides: TGTGCCAGTTACGGACAGGGGGAGCAGTACTTC. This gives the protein CASYGQGEQYF.

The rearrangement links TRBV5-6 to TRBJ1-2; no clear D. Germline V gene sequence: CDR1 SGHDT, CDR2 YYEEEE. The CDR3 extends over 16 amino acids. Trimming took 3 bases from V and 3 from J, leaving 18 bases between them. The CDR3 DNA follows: TGTGCCAGCAGCTCTCTCTCGGATAGCCATTACTATGGCTACACCTTC. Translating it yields CASSSLSDSHYYGYTF.

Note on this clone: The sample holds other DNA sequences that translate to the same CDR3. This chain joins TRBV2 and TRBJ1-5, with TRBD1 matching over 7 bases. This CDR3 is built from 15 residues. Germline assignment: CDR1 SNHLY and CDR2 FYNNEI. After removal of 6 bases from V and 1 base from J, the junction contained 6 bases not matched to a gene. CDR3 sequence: CASRAPGGSNQPQHF. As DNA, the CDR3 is TGTGCCAGCAGAGCACCAGGGGGAAGCAATCAGCCCCAGCATTTT.

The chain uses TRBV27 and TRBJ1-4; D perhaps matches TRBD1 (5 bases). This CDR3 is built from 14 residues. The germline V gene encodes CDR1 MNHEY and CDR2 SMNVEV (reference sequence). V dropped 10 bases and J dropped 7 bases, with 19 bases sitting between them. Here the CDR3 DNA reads TGTGCCACACGCGGCGGGGGTAAGGGTGAAAAACTGTTTTTT. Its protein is CATRGGGKGEKLFF.

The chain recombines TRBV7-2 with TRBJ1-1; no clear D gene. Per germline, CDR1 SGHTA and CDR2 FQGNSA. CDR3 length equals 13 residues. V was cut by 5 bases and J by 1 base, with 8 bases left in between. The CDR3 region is CASSRIGNTEAFF. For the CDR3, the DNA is TGTGCCAGCAGCCGAATAGGGAACACTGAAGCTTTCTTT. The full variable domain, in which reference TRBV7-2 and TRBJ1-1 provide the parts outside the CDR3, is GAGVSQSPSNKVTEKGKDVELRCDPISGHTALYWYRQSLGQGLEFLIYFQGNSAPDKSGLPSDRFSAERTGGSVSTLTIQRTQQEDSAVYLCASSRIGNTEAFFGQGTRLTVV.

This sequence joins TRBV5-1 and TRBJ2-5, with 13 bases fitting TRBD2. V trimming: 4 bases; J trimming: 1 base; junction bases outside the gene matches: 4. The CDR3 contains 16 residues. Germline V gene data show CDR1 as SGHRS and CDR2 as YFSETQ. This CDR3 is CASSATSGRAQETQYF. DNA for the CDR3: TGCGCCAGCAGCGCAACTAGCGGGAGGGCCCAAGAGACCCAGTACTTC.

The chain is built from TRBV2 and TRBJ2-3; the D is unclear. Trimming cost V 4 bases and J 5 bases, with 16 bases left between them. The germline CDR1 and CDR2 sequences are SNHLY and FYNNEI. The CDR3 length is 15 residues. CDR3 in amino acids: CASSGVGWEIDTQYF. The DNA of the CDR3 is TGTGCCAGCAGTGGGGTGGGATGGGAAATAGATACGCAGTATTTT.

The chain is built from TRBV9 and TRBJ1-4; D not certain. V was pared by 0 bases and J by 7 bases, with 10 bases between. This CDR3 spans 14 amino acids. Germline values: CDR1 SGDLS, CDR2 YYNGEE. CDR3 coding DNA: TGTGCCAGCAGCGTAGGTACAGCTACTGAAAAACTGTTTTTT. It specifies CASSVGTATEKLFF.

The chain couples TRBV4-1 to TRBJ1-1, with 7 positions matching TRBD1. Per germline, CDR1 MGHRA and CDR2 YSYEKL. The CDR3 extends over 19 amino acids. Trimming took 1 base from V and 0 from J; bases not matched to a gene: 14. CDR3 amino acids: CASSQVPYSGTDMNTEAFF. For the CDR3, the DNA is TGCGCCAGCAGCCAAGTCCCCTACTCCGGGACAGACATGAACACTGAAGCTTTCTTT.

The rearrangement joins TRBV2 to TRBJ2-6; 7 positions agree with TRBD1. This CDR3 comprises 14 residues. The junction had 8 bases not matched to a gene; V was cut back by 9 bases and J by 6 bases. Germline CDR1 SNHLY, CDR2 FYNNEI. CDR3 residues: CARRSTGTANVLTF. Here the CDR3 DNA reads TGTGCCAGACGGTCGACAGGGACGGCCAACGTCCTGACTTTC.

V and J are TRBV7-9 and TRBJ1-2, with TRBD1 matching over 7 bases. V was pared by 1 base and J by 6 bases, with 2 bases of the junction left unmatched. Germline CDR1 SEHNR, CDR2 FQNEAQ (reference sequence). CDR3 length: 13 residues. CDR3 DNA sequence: TGTGCCAGCAGCTTAGTCACAGGGGATGGCTACACCTTC. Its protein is CASSLVTGDGYTF.

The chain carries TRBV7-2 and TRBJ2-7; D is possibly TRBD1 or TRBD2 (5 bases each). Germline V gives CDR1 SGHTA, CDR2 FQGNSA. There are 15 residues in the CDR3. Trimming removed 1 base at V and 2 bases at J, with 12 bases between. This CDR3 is CASSLETGTTYEQYF. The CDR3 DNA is TGTGCCAGCAGCTTAGAAACCGGGACCACCTACGAGCAGTACTTC.

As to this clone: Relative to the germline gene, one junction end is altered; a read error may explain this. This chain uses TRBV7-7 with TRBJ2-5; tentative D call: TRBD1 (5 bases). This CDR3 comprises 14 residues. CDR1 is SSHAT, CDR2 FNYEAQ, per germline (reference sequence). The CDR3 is CASSSGLEGETQYF. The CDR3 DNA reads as TGTGCTAGCAGTTCAGGGTTGGAAGGGGAGACCCAGTACTTC.

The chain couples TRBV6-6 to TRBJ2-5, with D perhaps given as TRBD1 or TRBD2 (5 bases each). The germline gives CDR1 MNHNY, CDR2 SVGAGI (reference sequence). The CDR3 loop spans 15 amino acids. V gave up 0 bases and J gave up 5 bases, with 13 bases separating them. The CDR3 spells CASSYSGPVRETQYF. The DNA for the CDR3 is TGTGCCAGCAGTTACTCGGGACCCGTACGGGAGACCCAGTACTTC.

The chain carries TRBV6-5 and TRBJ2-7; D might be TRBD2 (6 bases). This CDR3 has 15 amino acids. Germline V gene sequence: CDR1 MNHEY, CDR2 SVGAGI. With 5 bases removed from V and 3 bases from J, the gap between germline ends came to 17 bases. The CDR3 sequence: CASSPSGDGHYEQYF. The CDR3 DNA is TGTGCCAGCAGTCCCTCGGGGGACGGGCACTACGAGCAGTACTTC.

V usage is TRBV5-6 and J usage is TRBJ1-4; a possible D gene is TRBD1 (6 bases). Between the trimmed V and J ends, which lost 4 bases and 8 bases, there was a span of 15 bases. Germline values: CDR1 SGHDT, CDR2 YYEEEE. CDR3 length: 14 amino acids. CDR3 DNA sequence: TGTGCCAGCAGCAACAGGGTGGTGTGGGAAAAACTGTTTTTT. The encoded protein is CASSNRVVWEKLFF.

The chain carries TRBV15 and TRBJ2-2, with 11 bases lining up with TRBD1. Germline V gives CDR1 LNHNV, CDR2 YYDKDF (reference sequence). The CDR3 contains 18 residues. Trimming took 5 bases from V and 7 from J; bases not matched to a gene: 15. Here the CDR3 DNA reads TGTGCCACCAGCCTCCTAGGGACAGGGGGTAGTATGCGCGGGGAGCTGTTTTTT. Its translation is CATSLLGTGGSMRGELFF.